Reported below is one T cell receptor (beta chain). Its target is unknown. Treatment in this sample: around 19 received Ad26.COV2.S at low or high dose, single or two shots; 5 received placebo; per-sample allocation not given. Sample collection was performed on day 63 after the first vaccine or placebo injection. The study used a vaccine consisting of an Ad26 vector that expressed Wuhan-strain SARS-CoV-2 spike. This sample is part of a study of Ad26.COV2.S vaccination and SARS-CoV-2 variants. General study findings and limits: Vaccinated individuals (as opposed to placebo recipients) had higher spike-specific TCR breadth. TCR breadth and depth analyses may have underestimated total T cell responses. The study found similar non-spike TCR breadth in vaccine and placebo recipients.

The CDR3 consists of 13 residues. The ends lost 6 bases at V and 4 bases at J; junction bases unmatched: 5. Germline values: CDR1 SNHLY, CDR2 FYNNEI. Data came from immunoSEQ multiplex PCR; TCRdb stores just in-frame clones and leaves some out. In the table there are roughly 350,000 clones, about 87% of which are singletons. This TCR derives from a person between 18 and 65 years old who received the Ad26.COV2.S COVID-19 vaccine or a placebo. This chain uses TRBV2 with TRBJ1-1, with 7 nucleotides matching TRBD1. The material sequenced was peripheral blood, taken in a trial of Ad26.COV2.S vaccine versus placebo. Written as DNA, the CDR3 is TGTGCCAGCAGGAAGACAGGGAGCACTGAAGCTTTCTTT. Encoded protein: CASRKTGSTEAFF.